The T cell receptor beta chain under discussion was sequenced for a study of graft-versus-host responses after intestinal transplantation. Background on the study: Each patient got anti-thymocyte globulin induction, then tacrolimus and steroids for around three years.

Assay: immunoSEQ multiplex PCR; the TCRdb copy retains only in-frame clones and omits some. In the table there are about 110,000 clones, about 87% of which are singletons. As for this clone: The antigen remains undetermined.

This CDR3 has 13 amino acids. Between the trimmed V and J ends, which lost 4 bases and 8 bases, there was a span of 13 bases. In germline, CDR1 is SGHRS, CDR2 YFSETQ. The chain links TRBV5-1 to TRBJ2-1, with a tentative D call TRBD2 (6 bases). The TCR comes from a human donor who was the organ donor for an intestinal transplant. The sample was unstimulated CD4+ T cells sorted from spleen or lymph node cells, taken before transplant. The CDR3 nucleotides read TGCGCCAGCAGCGCTCGGGGGTTTTATGAGCAGTTCTTC. Translating gives CASSARGFYEQFF.